This T cell receptor beta chain was retrieved from a study of PD-1 blockade in classical Hodgkin lymphoma. Each patient relapsed following autologous stem cell transplantation, and prior brentuximab vedotin exposure differed. The V end lost 5 bases, the J end lost 9 bases, and 23 bases lay between the germline ends. The CDR3 extends over 16 amino acids. Germline V lookup: CDR1 SEHNR, CDR2 FQNEAQ (reference sequence). Produced via immunoSEQ multiplex PCR; TCRdb's table is partial and in-frame only. The data show about 85,000 clones, 80% to 95% seen once. The sequencing here drew on peripheral blood mononuclear cells (PBMCs), taken before the second cycle of nivolumab. The J gene is TRBJ1-5, the V gene TRBV7-9; D is possibly TRBD1 (5 bases). This clonotype was sampled from a human donor with classical Hodgkin lymphoma. CDR3 DNA sequence: TGTGCCAGCAGCCCCTGGCTTCCCCAGGGTACGGGGCCCCAGCATTTT. It encodes CASSPWLPQGTGPQHF.